These 26 T cell receptor beta chains came from one sample sequenced in a study of long-term antiretroviral therapy in people with HIV (dated by TCRdb to between 2021 and 2023). Sequencing of the TRB variable region was done with the immunoSEQ hsTCRB v3.0 assay at survey level resolution. TCRdb carries this immuneACCESS record with in-frame sequences only. Its versions omit some clonotypes, under half of them owing to an unresolved V gene in the studies checked, with the rest unexplained. The sample includes about 21,000 clones, with 88% observed a single time. Together, the top ten hold about 3.5% of the sample. The sequencing used unsorted PBMCs, collected 2.3 years after starting antiretroviral therapy. The receptors derive from a man aged 55 to 70 with HIV.

The rearrangement joins TRBV6-1 to TRBJ1-5; possibly TRBD1 for D (5 bases). This CDR3 is 17 amino acids long. Trimming took 0 bases from V and 2 from J, leaving 14 bases between them. Germline V gene data show CDR1 as MNHNS and CDR2 as SASEGT. The DNA of the CDR3 is TGTGCCAGCAGTGAAGCGTGGGGGAATGGTGGCAATCAGCCCCAGCATTTT. Amino acids: CASSEAWGNGGNQPQHF.

The rearrangement uses TRBV15 and TRBJ2-2; weak D call: TRBD2 (5 bases). The V end lost 0 bases, the J end lost 7 bases, and 12 bases lay between the germline ends. Germline values: CDR1 LNHNV, CDR2 YYDKDF (reference sequence). This CDR3 is built from 15 residues. The CDR3 nucleotides are TGTGCCACCAGCAGAGATATATTAGGAGGCGGGGAGCTGTTTTTT. This translates into CATSRDILGGGELFF.

V usage is TRBV19 and J usage is TRBJ2-2; 9 bases match TRBD1. The J segment lost 4 bases and the V segment lost 5 bases, leaving 2 bases of the junction unmatched. The CDR3 runs 14 residues. CDR1 and CDR2 (germline): LNHDA, SQIVND (reference sequence). The CDR3: CASSLDRGTGELFF. For the CDR3, the DNA is TGTGCCAGTAGTTTGGACAGGGGCACCGGGGAGCTGTTTTTT.

V usage is TRBV11-2 and J usage is TRBJ2-5; no definite D call. Germline V gives CDR1 SGHAT, CDR2 FQNNGV. This CDR3 spans 13 amino acids. V was pared by 1 base and J by 2 bases, with 5 bases between. CDR3 nucleotide sequence: TGTGCCAGCAGCTTAGGTCAGCAAGAGACCCAGTACTTC. Residues: CASSLGQQETQYF.

The genes are TRBV14 and TRBJ1-2, with no clear D. The V and J ends lost 3 bases and 2 bases respectively, with 10 bases between them. Germline lookup yields CDR1 SGHDN and CDR2 FVKESK. The CDR3 is 14 residues long. The CDR3 DNA sequence: TGTGCCAGCAGCCACTTGACGAGGAACTATGGCTACACCTTC. Residues: CASSHLTRNYGYTF. Together with reference TRBV14 and TRBJ1-2, the CDR3 gives the full variable domain: EAGVTQFPSHSVIEKGQTVTLRCDPISGHDNLYWYRRVMGKEIKFLLHFVKESKQDESGMPNNRFLAERTGGTYSTLKVQPAELEDSGVYFCASSHLTRNYGYTFGSGTRLTVV.

The chain has TRBV7-6 and TRBJ2-5; D not resolved. With 1 base removed from V and 9 bases from J, the gap between germline ends came to 12 bases. Germline V lookup: CDR1 SGHVS, CDR2 FNYEAQ. The CDR3 contains 13 residues. In DNA form, the CDR3 reads TGTGCCAGCAGCTTAGTTAAAGAGACGGCCCAGTACTTC. As protein: CASSLVKETAQYF. The variable domain in full, completed from reference TRBV7-6 and TRBJ2-5, reads GAGVSQSPRYKVTKRGQDVALRCDPISGHVSLYWYRQALGQGPEFLTYFNYEAQQDKSGLPNDRFSAERPEGSISTLTIQRTEQRDSAMYRCASSLVKETAQYFGPGTRLLVL.

This clone was counted once. The chain combines TRBV7-9 with TRBJ1-1; D gene unclear. The CDR3 sequence is 11 residues long. V lost 5 bases and J lost 11, with 12 bases in between. Per germline, CDR1 SEHNR and CDR2 FQNEAQ (reference sequence). As DNA, the CDR3 is TGTGCCAGCAGCGGCCCCCCCTCGGCTTTCTTT. It specifies CASSGPPSAFF.

This chain links TRBV4-3 with TRBJ2-2, with D hard to call. From germline, CDR1 is LGHNA and CDR2 YSLEER. The CDR3 extends over 15 amino acids. Trimming stripped 0 bases from V and 3 bases from J, with 8 bases between. The CDR3 reads CASSQDGSYTGELFF. The CDR3 DNA follows: TGCGCCAGCAGCCAAGATGGCAGCTACACCGGGGAGCTGTTTTTT.

The gene calls are TRBV18 and TRBJ1-1; weak D call: TRBD1 (6 bases). Trimming took off 5 bases at V and 2 bases at J, with 9 bases between the two ends. The CDR3 is 13 amino acids. Per germline, CDR1 KGHSH and CDR2 LQKENI. DNA of the CDR3: TGTGCCAGCTCATGGACAGCTAACACTGAAGCTTTCTTT. Translated: CASSWTANTEAFF. The variable domain in full, completed from reference TRBV18 and TRBJ1-1, reads NAGVMQNPRHLVRRRGQEARLRCSPMKGHSHVYWYRQLPEEGLKFMVYLQKENIIDESGMPKERFSAEFPKEGPSILRIQQVVRGDSAAYFCASSWTANTEAFFGQGTRLTVV.

This chain connects TRBV27 to TRBJ2-7, with D perhaps assigned TRBD1 or TRBD2 (6 bases each). Trimming pared 3 bases from V and 3 bases from J, leaving 12 bases between. This CDR3 comprises 14 residues. CDR1 is MNHEY, CDR2 SMNVEV, per germline (reference sequence). CDR3 sequence reads: CASSLSRGGYEQYF. The CDR3 nucleotides are TGTGCCAGCAGTTTGTCCAGGGGAGGCTACGAGCAGTACTTC.

The chain combines TRBV11-1 with TRBJ2-7, with D possibly being TRBD2 (5 bases). Germline V gene sequence: CDR1 SGHAT, CDR2 FQDESV (reference sequence). The CDR3 extends over 15 amino acids. Trimming left V 1 base short and J 2 bases short, with 12 bases between. The CDR3 spells CASSLDGGLTYEQYF. The CDR3 DNA is TGTGCCAGCAGCTTAGACGGCGGGTTGACCTACGAGCAGTACTTC.

J is TRBJ1-1 and V is TRBV7-8, with 9 bases fitting TRBD1. CDR1 is SGHVS, CDR2 FQNEAQ, per germline. This CDR3 has 15 residues. V lost 5 bases and J lost 1; bases outside the gene matches: 5. Written as DNA, the CDR3 is TGTGCCAGCAGCCCCCGGACAGGGGCGAACACTGAAGCTTTCTTT. Amino acid sequence: CASSPRTGANTEAFF.

V and J are TRBV7-9 and TRBJ2-3; D not resolved. Deletions cut 5 bases from V and 5 bases from J, with 20 bases between. Looked up from germline, CDR1 is SEHNR and CDR2 is FQNEAQ (reference sequence). This CDR3 contains 16 residues. The CDR3, as DNA: TGTGCCAGCAGCCCAACTTTATATAGATGGTTAGATACGCAGTATTTT. It codes for CASSPTLYRWLDTQYF.

This chain uses TRBV6-5 with TRBJ2-7; no reliable D call. Germline CDR1 and CDR2: MNHEY and SVGAGI. The CDR3 is 13 amino acids. The V gene lost 4 bases and the J gene lost 0 bases, with 7 bases spanning the gap. The CDR3: CASSSGPSYEQYF. CDR3 in DNA: TGTGCCAGCAGTTCCGGGCCCTCCTACGAGCAGTACTTC.

The CDR3 loop is CASSLVAGGSGNTIYF. The CDR3 DNA sequence: TGTGCCAGCAGCTTAGTCGCGGGGGGCTCTGGAAACACCATATATTTT. The V gene is TRBV7-2, the J gene TRBJ1-3; D may be TRBD1 (5 bases). Germline V gene data show CDR1 as SGHTA and CDR2 as FQGNSA. V lost 1 base to trimming and J lost 0 bases, with 10 bases between them. CDR3 length equals 16 residues. Supplemented by reference TRBV7-2 and TRBJ1-3, the full variable domain reads GAGVSQSPSNKVTEKGKDVELRCDPISGHTALYWYRQSLGQGLEFLIYFQGNSAPDKSGLPSDRFSAERTGGSVSTLTIQRTQQEDSAVYLCASSLVAGGSGNTIYFGEGSWLTVV.

The chain has TRBV19 and TRBJ1-2; D remains unclear. CDR3 length equals 14 residues. Germline loops: CDR1 LNHDA, CDR2 SQIVND (reference sequence). Trimming removed 5 bases from V and 7 bases from J, with 17 bases in between. The CDR3 loop is CASSVGPGTGGYTF. The CDR3 DNA reads as TGTGCCAGTAGTGTCGGGCCGGGAACCGGTGGCTACACCTTC.

This chain uses TRBV5-1 with TRBJ2-5; D possibly uses TRBD1 or TRBD2 (5 bases each). Per the germline V gene, CDR1 is SGHRS and CDR2 is YFSETQ. This CDR3 comprises 17 residues. Between the trimmed V and J ends, which lost 0 bases and 5 bases, there was a span of 20 bases. The CDR3 reads CASSLVWDLPTKETQYF. CDR3 in DNA: TGCGCCAGCAGCTTGGTATGGGACCTGCCAACGAAGGAGACCCAGTACTTC.

V usage is TRBV19 and J usage is TRBJ1-4; 8 bases align to TRBD1. This CDR3 comprises 14 residues. Germline trimming cut 5 bases from V and 7 bases from J; bases unmatched to any gene: 6. The germline gives CDR1 LNHDA, CDR2 SQIVND (reference sequence). The CDR3 loop reads CASSFQGAFEKLFF. DNA for the CDR3: TGTGCCAGTAGTTTTCAGGGGGCCTTTGAAAAACTGTTTTTT.

The chain is built from TRBV6-1 and TRBJ2-5, with a possible D match to TRBD1 (6 bases). CDR3 size: 14 residues. The ends were cut back, 1 base at V and 2 bases at J, with 8 bases in the middle. CDR1 and CDR2 (germline): MNHNS, SASEGT. CDR3 sequence (DNA): TGTGCCAGCAGTGAAGACAGGGTTCAAGAGACCCAGTACTTC. Translating gives CASSEDRVQETQYF.

The V and J genes are TRBV5-6 and TRBJ1-1, with D uncertain. The CDR3 contains 15 residues. Trimming stripped 5 bases from V and 1 base from J, with 15 bases between. Germline V lookup: CDR1 SGHDT, CDR2 YYEEEE. The CDR3 loop is CASSRPGAGNTEAFF. The CDR3 coding sequence is TGTGCCAGCAGTCGCCCCGGAGCAGGGAACACTGAAGCTTTCTTT. Drawing the rest from reference TRBV5-6 and TRBJ1-1, the complete variable domain is DAGVTQSPTHLIKTRGQQVTLRCSPKSGHDTVSWYQQALGQGPQFIFQYYEEEERQRGNFPDRFSGHQFPNYSSELNVNALLLGDSALYLCASSRPGAGNTEAFFGQGTRLTVV.

A single count supports this clone. The chain employs TRBV5-1 and TRBJ2-5, with 7 nucleotides matching TRBD2. The CDR3 contains 16 residues. The V gene's germline CDR1 is SGHRS and CDR2 YFSETQ. V shed 4 bases and J 4 bases; nucleotides not matched to a gene: 13. The CDR3 nucleotides read TGCGCCAGCAGCCCTGGGGATACTGGGAGGGGAGAGACCCAGTACTTC. Protein product: CASSPGDTGRGETQYF.

This chain uses TRBV18 with TRBJ2-7; D unresolved. Trimming took 0 bases from V and 5 from J, leaving 8 bases between them. The CDR3 sequence is 13 residues long. In germline, CDR1 is KGHSH, CDR2 LQKENI. This chain's CDR3 is CASSPPLSDEQYF. The DNA of the CDR3 is TGTGCCAGCTCACCACCGTTAAGCGACGAGCAGTACTTC. Drawing the rest from reference TRBV18 and TRBJ2-7, the complete variable domain is NAGVMQNPRHLVRRRGQEARLRCSPMKGHSHVYWYRQLPEEGLKFMVYLQKENIIDESGMPKERFSAEFPKEGPSILRIQQVVRGDSAAYFCASSPPLSDEQYFGPGTRLTVT.

This rearrangement joins TRBV11-1 to TRBJ2-2; tentative D call: TRBD1 (6 bases). The V gene lost 5 bases and the J gene lost 6 bases, with 10 bases spanning the gap. This CDR3 contains 13 residues. Germline-derived CDR1 and CDR2 are SGHAT and FQDESV (reference sequence). CDR3 in DNA: TGTGCCAGCAGCGCCTACAGGGCCGGGGAGCTGTTTTTT. This gives the protein CASSAYRAGELFF.

The V gene is TRBV29-1, the J gene TRBJ2-5, with D uncertain. Gene TRBJ2-7 matches the end of the DNA better, so the J call may be wrong. The CDR3 extends over 12 amino acids. CDR1 and CDR2 from the germline V gene are SQVTM and ANQGSEA. CDR3 protein: CSVGHTNDEQYF. In DNA, the CDR3 is TGCAGCGTTGGGCACACTAACGACGAGCAGTACTTC.

This clone was seen a single time. The CDR3 loop is CASSQVAGLSPFF. Here the CDR3 DNA reads TGCGCCAGCAGCCAAGTCGCGGGCCTCTCTCCGTTCTTC. The J gene is TRBJ2-1, the V gene TRBV4-1, with a tentative D call TRBD2 (5 bases). Germline lookup yields CDR1 MGHRA and CDR2 YSYEKL. CDR3 size: 13 residues. The V gene lost 1 base and the J gene lost 15 bases, with 16 bases spanning the gap.

In DNA, the CDR3 is TGCGCCAGCAGCGGGGCAGGGGGTAACGAGCAGTACTTC. It encodes CASSGAGGNEQYF. The chain couples TRBV5-1 to TRBJ2-7; 7 positions agree with TRBD1. There are 13 residues in the CDR3. V lost 4 bases to trimming and J lost 5 bases; unmatched junction nucleotides: 6. CDR1 and CDR2 from the germline V gene are SGHRS and YFSETQ.